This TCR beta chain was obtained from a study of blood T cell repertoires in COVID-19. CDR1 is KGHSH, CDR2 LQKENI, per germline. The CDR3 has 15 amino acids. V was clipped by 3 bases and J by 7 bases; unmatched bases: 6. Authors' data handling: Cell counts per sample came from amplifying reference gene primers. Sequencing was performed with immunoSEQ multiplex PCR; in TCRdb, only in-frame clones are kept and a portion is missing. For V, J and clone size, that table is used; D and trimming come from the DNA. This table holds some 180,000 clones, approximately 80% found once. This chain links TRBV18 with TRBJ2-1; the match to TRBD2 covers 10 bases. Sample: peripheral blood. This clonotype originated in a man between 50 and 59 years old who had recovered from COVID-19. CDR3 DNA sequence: TGTGCCAGCTCACCTGAAGCGGGAGGGATAAATGAGCAGTTCTTC. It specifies CASSPEAGGINEQFF.